These T cell receptor beta chains were read from a single sample in a study of T cell repertoires in ileal Crohn's disease. Here immunoSEQ multiplex PCR was the method, and the copy in TCRdb shows in-frame clones only, minus some. The sample includes around 3,200 clones, 75% to 90% seen only once; the top ten take 5% to 6.5%. Source material: ileal tissue. These receptors were taken from an adult with Crohn's disease. CDR3s include the opening cysteine and the closing phenylalanine or tryptophan. A D gene is named only where the DNA matches it firmly. Clone size, where shown, is once, few, many, or a class for clones that have expanded.

>.|TRBV11-2|TRBJ2-3|.
CASSFVPDTQYF
TGTGCCAGCAGCTTCGTCCCAGATACGCAGTATTTT
>TRBD1|TRBV5-1|TRBJ1-2|.
CASSLEGGAGYTF
TGCGCCAGCAGCTTAGAAGGGGGCGCAGGCTACACCTTC
>.|TRBV11-2|TRBJ2-5|.
CASSLQGTPRETQYF
TGTGCCAGCAGCCTCCAAGGGACTCCACGGGAGACCCAGTACTTC
>.|TRBV5-4|TRBJ1-2|.
CASSLWQGNYGYTF
TGTGCCAGCAGCTTGTGGCAGGGCAACTATGGCTACACCTTC
>TRBD1|TRBV29-1|TRBJ2-2|few
CSVGGQGNTGELFF
TGCAGCGTGGGGGGACAGGGGAACACCGGGGAGCTGTTTTTT
>.|TRBV11-2|TRBJ1-6|.
CASSFEVRGSPLHF
TGTGCCAGCAGCTTCGAAGTACGAGGTTCACCCCTCCACTTT
>.|TRBV18|TRBJ1-5|.
CASSPSRDQPQHF
TGTGCCAGCTCCCCAAGTAGAGACCAGCCCCAGCATTTT
>.|TRBV6-6|TRBJ1-2|.
CASSSSRTGYGYTF
TGTGCCAGCAGTTCCTCCCGGACGGGCTATGGCTACACCTTC
>TRBD1|TRBV29-1|TRBJ1-1|.
CSARGGTEAFF
TGCAGCGCCAGGGGGGGGACTGAAGCTTTCTTT
>TRBD1|TRBV6-4|TRBJ2-1|.
CASSDSLGQGALGQFF
TGTGCCAGCAGTGACTCCTTGGGACAGGGGGCTCTAGGGCAGTTCTTC
>.|TRBV7-9|TRBJ1-2|.
CASSLVALLDGYTF
TGTGCCAGCAGCTTAGTCGCCCTTTTGGATGGCTACACCTTC
>.|TRBV2|TRBJ1-5|.
CASSERSGEQPQHF
TGTGCCAGCAGTGAAAGGTCAGGGGAACAGCCCCAGCATTTT
>TRBD1|TRBV7-9|TRBJ2-1|.
CASSKGDRGSYNEQFF
TGTGCCAGCAGCAAGGGGGACAGGGGCTCCTACAATGAGCAGTTCTTC
>TRBD1|TRBV7-9|TRBJ2-7|.
CASSIPDRYLPYEQYF
TGTGCCAGCAGCATACCGGACAGGTACCTACCCTACGAGCAGTACTTC
>TRBD1|TRBV4-2|TRBJ2-7|.
CASSTSGTGIEQYF
TGTGCCAGCAGCACCTCCGGGACAGGGATCGAGCAGTACTTC
>TRBD2|TRBV12-5|TRBJ2-3|once
CASAQSGGADTQYF
TGTGCTAGTGCCCAGAGCGGGGGGGCAGATACGCAGTATTTT
>.|TRBV7-9|TRBJ2-7|.
CASSPRGDRTYEQYF
TGTGCCAGCAGCCCCCGGGGGGACAGGACCTACGAGCAGTACTTC
>.|TRBV11-2|TRBJ1-4|.
CASSLGDRDNEKLFF
TGTGCCAGCAGCTTAGGGGATCGGGACAATGAAAAACTGTTTTTT
>.|TRBV7-9|TRBJ1-2|.
CASSLSGSNYGYTF
TGTGCCAGCAGCTTGTCAGGGTCTAACTATGGCTACACCTTC
>.|TRBV7-9|TRBJ2-7|once
CASSPQDRPYEQYF
TGTGCCAGCAGCCCCCAAGACAGACCCTACGAGCAGTACTTC
>.|TRBV4-1|TRBJ2-2|.
CASSPGQYTGELFF
TGCGCCAGCAGCCCCGGTCAGTACACCGGGGAGCTGTTTTTT
>TRBD1|TRBV5-1|TRBJ2-1|.
CASSPDREQFF
TGCGCCAGCAGCCCGGACAGGGAACAGTTCTTC
>.|TRBV30|TRBJ2-5|.
CAWSVRRRETQYF
TGTGCCTGGAGTGTCAGGCGGCGGGAGACCCAGTACTTC